The entry that follows covers one T cell receptor (beta chain) sequence. The source of the sample is a study of blood T cell repertoires in COVID-19. Profiled with immunoSEQ multiplex PCR; TCRdb holds only in-frame clones, not every one. The data hold more than 200,000 clones, with approximately 86% observed a single time. Germline V gene lookup returns CDR1 SGDLS and CDR2 YYNGEE. Trimming shortened V by 3 bases and J by 6 bases, and 10 bases separated the two germline ends. The CDR3 is 13 residues long. This TCR derives from an elderly man with acute or convalescent COVID-19. V gene TRBV9 combines with J gene TRBJ2-1, with D possibly being TRBD2 (7 bases). Sequenced sample: peripheral blood. CDR3 in DNA: TGTGCCAGCAGCGCGGGGGGCGGCAATGAGCAGTTCTTC. Amino acid sequence: CASSAGGGNEQFF.